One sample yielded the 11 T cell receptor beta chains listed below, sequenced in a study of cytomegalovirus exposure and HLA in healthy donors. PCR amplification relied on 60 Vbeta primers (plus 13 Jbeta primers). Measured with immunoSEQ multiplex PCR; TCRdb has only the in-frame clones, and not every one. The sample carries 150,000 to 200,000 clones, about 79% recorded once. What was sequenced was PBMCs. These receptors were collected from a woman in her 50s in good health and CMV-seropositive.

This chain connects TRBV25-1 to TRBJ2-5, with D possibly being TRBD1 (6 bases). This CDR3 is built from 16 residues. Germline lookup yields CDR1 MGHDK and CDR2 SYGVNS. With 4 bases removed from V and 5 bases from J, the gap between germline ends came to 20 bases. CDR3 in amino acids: CASSATGTPASETQYF. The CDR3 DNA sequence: TGTGCCAGCAGTGCCACCGGGACACCGGCTTCTGAGACCCAGTACTTC.

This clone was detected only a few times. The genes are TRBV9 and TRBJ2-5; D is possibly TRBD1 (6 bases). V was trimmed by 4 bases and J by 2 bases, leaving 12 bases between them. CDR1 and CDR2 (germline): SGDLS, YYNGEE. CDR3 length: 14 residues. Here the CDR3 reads CASSTGQRQETQYF. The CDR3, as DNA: TGTGCCAGCAGCACCGGACAGAGGCAAGAGACCCAGTACTTC.

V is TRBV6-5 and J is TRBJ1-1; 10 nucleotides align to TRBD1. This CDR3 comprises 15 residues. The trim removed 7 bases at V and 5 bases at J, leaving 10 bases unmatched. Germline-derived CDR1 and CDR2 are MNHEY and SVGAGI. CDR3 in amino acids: CASNKPTGGWTEAFF. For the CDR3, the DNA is TGTGCCAGCAACAAACCGACAGGGGGCTGGACTGAAGCTTTCTTT.

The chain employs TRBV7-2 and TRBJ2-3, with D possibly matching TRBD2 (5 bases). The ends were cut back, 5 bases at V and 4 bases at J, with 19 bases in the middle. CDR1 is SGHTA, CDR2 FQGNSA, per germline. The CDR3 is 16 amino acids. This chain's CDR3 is CASSIGLAKGADTQYF. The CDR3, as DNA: TGTGCCAGCAGCATTGGACTTGCTAAAGGAGCAGATACGCAGTATTTT.

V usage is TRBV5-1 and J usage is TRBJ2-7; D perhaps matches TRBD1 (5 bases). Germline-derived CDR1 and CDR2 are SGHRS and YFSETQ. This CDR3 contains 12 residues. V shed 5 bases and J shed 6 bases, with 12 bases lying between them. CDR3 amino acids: CASSEVGAEQYF. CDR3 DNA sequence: TGCGCCAGCAGTGAGGTAGGGGCCGAGCAGTACTTC.

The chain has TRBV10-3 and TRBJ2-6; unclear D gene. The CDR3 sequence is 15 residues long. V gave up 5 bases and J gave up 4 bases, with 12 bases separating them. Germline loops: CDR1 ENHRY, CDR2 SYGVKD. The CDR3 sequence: CAISTAVRGANVLTF. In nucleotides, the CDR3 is TGTGCCATCAGTACAGCCGTCCGGGGGGCCAACGTCCTGACTTTC.

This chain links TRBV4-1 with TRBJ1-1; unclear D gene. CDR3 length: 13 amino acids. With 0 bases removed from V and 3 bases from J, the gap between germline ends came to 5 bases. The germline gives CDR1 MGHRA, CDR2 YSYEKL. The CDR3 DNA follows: TGCGCCAGCAGCCAAGATACGGACACTGAAGCTTTCTTT. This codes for CASSQDTDTEAFF.

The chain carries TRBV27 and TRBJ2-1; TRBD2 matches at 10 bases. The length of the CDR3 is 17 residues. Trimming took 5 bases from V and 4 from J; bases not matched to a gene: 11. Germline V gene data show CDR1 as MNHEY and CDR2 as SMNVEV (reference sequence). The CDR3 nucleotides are TGTGCCAGCAGTCTCACTCGATCGGGACTAGCGTACAATGAGCAGTTCTTC. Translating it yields CASSLTRSGLAYNEQFF.

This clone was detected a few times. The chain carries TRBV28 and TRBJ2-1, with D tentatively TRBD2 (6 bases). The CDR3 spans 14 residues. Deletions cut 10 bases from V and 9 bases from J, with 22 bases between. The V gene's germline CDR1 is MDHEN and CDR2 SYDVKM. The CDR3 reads CATVPGLPDREQFF. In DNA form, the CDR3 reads TGTGCCACCGTCCCGGGACTCCCCGATCGTGAGCAGTTCTTC.

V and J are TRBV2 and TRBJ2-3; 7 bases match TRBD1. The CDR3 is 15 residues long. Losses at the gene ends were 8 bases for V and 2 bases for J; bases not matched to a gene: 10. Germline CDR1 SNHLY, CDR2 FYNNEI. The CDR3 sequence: CASGQEALNTDTQYF. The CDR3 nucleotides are TGTGCCAGCGGACAGGAGGCCCTGAACACAGATACGCAGTATTTT.

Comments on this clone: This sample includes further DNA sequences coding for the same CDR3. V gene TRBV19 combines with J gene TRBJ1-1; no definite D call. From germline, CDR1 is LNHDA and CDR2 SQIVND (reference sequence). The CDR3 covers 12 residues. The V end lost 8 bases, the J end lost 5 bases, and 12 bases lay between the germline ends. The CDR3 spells CASRGQRTEAFF. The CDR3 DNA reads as TGTGCCAGTCGCGGGCAGAGGACTGAAGCTTTCTTT.